The 28 T cell receptor beta chains below were found in one sample sequenced in a study of cytomegalovirus exposure and HLA in healthy donors. The PCR was carried out with 60 Vbeta primers and 13 Jbeta primers. Assay used: immunoSEQ multiplex PCR; TCRdb lists only in-frame clones, some missing. The table lists approximately 220,000 clones, approximately 88% of them singletons. The sample was PBMCs. The source of these receptors is a boy aged 2 to 10 in good health and CMV-seronegative.

The chain couples TRBV6-1 to TRBJ2-7; 7 bases fit TRBD1. The length of the CDR3 is 14 residues. Trimming removed 7 bases from V and 3 bases from J; junction bases left unmatched: 9. Germline CDR1 is MNHNS and CDR2 is SASEGT. This CDR3 is CASKPSGQLYEQYF. The CDR3 bases are TGTGCCAGCAAACCGTCGGGACAGCTCTACGAGCAGTACTTC.

A remark on this clone: Mismatch with germline at one junction end may stem from a read error. The chain combines TRBV4-1 with TRBJ2-3; D is uncertain. The germline V gene encodes CDR1 MGHRA and CDR2 YSYEKL. The CDR3 runs to 16 residues. CDR3 sequence (DNA): TGCGCCAGCAGCCAAGATCTGACTTTTCCAAGAGATACGCAGTGTTTT. The encoded protein is CASSQDLTFPRDTQCF.

The chain employs TRBV11-2 and TRBJ2-7; 11 positions agree with TRBD2. The CDR3 is 16 amino acids. CDR1 SGHAT and CDR2 FQNNGV come from the germline V gene. Losses at the gene ends were 5 bases for V and 4 bases for J; bases not matched to a gene: 10. The CDR3 DNA reads as TGTGCCAGCAGCCTGGGACTAGCGGCGATTGGGTACGAGCAGTACTTC. Its protein product is CASSLGLAAIGYEQYF.

The J gene is TRBJ2-7, the V gene TRBV6-5; D is possibly TRBD2 (7 bases). Germline CDR1 MNHEY, CDR2 SVGAGI. Trimming took off 5 bases at V and 7 bases at J, with 21 bases between the two ends. The CDR3 spans 15 residues. The CDR3 DNA reads TGTGCCAGCAGTCCAGGGGTGGCGGGAGCAGGGGAGCAGTACTTC. This gives the protein CASSPGVAGAGEQYF.

The chain recombines TRBV2 with TRBJ2-3; 7 bases agree with TRBD1. Germline V gives CDR1 SNHLY, CDR2 FYNNEI. After removal of 2 bases from V and 1 base from J, the junction contained 6 bases not matched to a gene. This CDR3 is built from 16 residues. The CDR3 region is CASSEHPQGGTDTQYF. The DNA for the CDR3 is TGTGCCAGCAGTGAACACCCTCAGGGGGGCACAGATACGCAGTATTTT.

The chain recombines TRBV5-5 with TRBJ2-2, with 9 nucleotides matching TRBD1. V lost 3 bases, J lost 0 bases, and 6 bases stayed unmatched. Germline CDR1 SGHKS, CDR2 YYEKEE (reference sequence). The CDR3 has 17 residues. In DNA form, the CDR3 reads TGTGCCAGCAGCTCGGGGACAGGGTTTTCGAACACCGGGGAGCTGTTTTTT. Protein product: CASSSGTGFSNTGELFF.

This clone was picked up many times. The chain combines TRBV5-6 with TRBJ2-2, with a tentative D call TRBD1 (6 bases). The CDR3 is 13 residues long. V was clipped by 5 bases and J by 6 bases, with 11 bases between them. Germline V gene data show CDR1 as SGHDT and CDR2 as YYEEEE. The chain's CDR3 is CASSIRGSGELFF. In DNA, the CDR3 is TGTGCCAGCAGTATTAGGGGGTCCGGGGAGCTGTTTTTT. The full variable domain, rest sourced from reference TRBV5-6 and TRBJ2-2, is DAGVTQSPTHLIKTRGQQVTLRCSPKSGHDTVSWYQQALGQGPQFIFQYYEEEERQRGNFPDRFSGHQFPNYSSELNVNALLLGDSALYLCASSIRGSGELFFGEGSRLTVL.

The rearrangement joins TRBV5-6 to TRBJ1-5, with D unresolved. CDR1 and CDR2 (germline): SGHDT, YYEEEE. There are 12 residues in the CDR3. Trimming removed 2 bases at V and 4 bases at J, with 4 bases between. The CDR3: CASSFGNQPQHF. The CDR3 nucleotides are TGTGCCAGCAGCTTCGGGAATCAGCCCCAGCATTTT.

This chain joins TRBV28 and TRBJ1-1, with TRBD1 as a possible D gene (5 bases). The CDR3 sequence is 13 residues long. Germline V gene data show CDR1 as MDHEN and CDR2 as SYDVKM. Trimming pared 6 bases from V and 7 bases from J, leaving 15 bases between. The DNA for the CDR3 is TGTGCCAGCAGGGTGAGCAGGGTCCGTGAAGCTTTCTTT. Its protein product is CASRVSRVREAFF.

CDR3 protein: CASDGQGTFGTEAFF. The CDR3 coding sequence is TGTGCTAGTGACGGACAGGGGACCTTCGGCACTGAAGCTTTCTTT. The genes are TRBV12-5 and TRBJ1-1; 9 nucleotides line up with TRBD1. CDR3 length: 15 residues. Trimming at V came to 7 bases and at J to 4 bases, leaving 10 bases not matched to a gene. Per the germline V gene, CDR1 is LGHNT and CDR2 is FRNRAP.

This chain uses TRBV6-1 with TRBJ1-2; D is unresolved. CDR3 size: 12 residues. In germline, CDR1 is MNHNS, CDR2 SASEGT. Between the trimmed V and J ends, which lost 0 bases and 8 bases, there was a span of 7 bases. The CDR3 loop reads CASSEAREGYTF. Written as DNA, the CDR3 is TGTGCCAGCAGTGAAGCTCGGGAAGGCTACACCTTC.

This clone was seen just once. This chain uses TRBV30 with TRBJ2-1; weak D call: TRBD2 (6 bases). Germline V gene sequence: CDR1 GTSNPN, CDR2 SVGIG (reference sequence). There are 15 residues in the CDR3. Deletions cut 5 bases from V and 0 bases from J, with 14 bases between. CDR3 bases: TGTGCCTGGGATAAAGTGGGGGGCTCCTACAATGAGCAGTTCTTC. The encoded protein is CAWDKVGGSYNEQFF.

The chain combines TRBV6-5 with TRBJ2-7; 7 positions match TRBD1. The CDR3 runs 14 residues. From germline, CDR1 is MNHEY and CDR2 SVGAGI. J gave up 2 bases and V 2 bases, and 3 bases lay outside the gene matches. The CDR3 loop reads CASSYRGQTYEQYF. The CDR3 bases are TGTGCCAGCAGTTACCGGGGACAGACCTACGAGCAGTACTTC.

The CDR3 loop is CASSTERSADTQYF. Written as DNA, the CDR3 is TGTGCCAGTAGTACGGAGCGGAGCGCAGATACGCAGTATTTT. The chain recombines TRBV19 with TRBJ2-3, with D perhaps matching TRBD2 (5 bases). This CDR3 is 14 amino acids long. The germline V gene has CDR1 LNHDA and CDR2 SQIVND (reference sequence). Trimming took off 4 bases at V and 4 bases at J, with 12 bases between the two ends.

This clone was seen only once. The genes are TRBV7-2 and TRBJ2-1, with D possibly matching TRBD2 (5 bases). This CDR3 is 14 amino acids long. The germline V gene has CDR1 SGHTA and CDR2 FQGNSA. V dropped 3 bases and J dropped 4 bases, with 10 bases sitting between them. This CDR3 is CASSFTSGYNEQFF. For the CDR3, the DNA is TGTGCCAGCAGCTTTACTAGTGGGTACAATGAGCAGTTCTTC. The whole variable domain, remainder taken from reference TRBV7-2 and TRBJ2-1, is GAGVSQSPSNKVTEKGKDVELRCDPISGHTALYWYRQSLGQGLEFLIYFQGNSAPDKSGLPSDRFSAERTGGSVSTLTIQRTQQEDSAVYLCASSFTSGYNEQFFGPGTRLTVL.

V gene TRBV7-6 combines with J gene TRBJ2-7, with D perhaps TRBD1 (6 bases). The CDR3 totals 15 residues. The ends were cut back, 5 bases at V and 0 bases at J, with 14 bases in the middle. Germline CDR1 is SGHVS and CDR2 is FNYEAQ. The chain's CDR3 is CASSPLQGTSYEQYF. DNA for the CDR3: TGTGCCAGCAGCCCCCTCCAGGGGACCTCCTACGAGCAGTACTTC.

This clone appeared a single time. The chain is built from TRBV7-6 and TRBJ2-7; 7 positions agree with TRBD2. Germline V gene sequence: CDR1 SGHVS, CDR2 FNYEAQ. Trimming removed 2 bases from V and 0 bases from J; junction bases left unmatched: 10. The CDR3 covers 17 residues. CDR3 sequence reads: CASSLLALAAHSYEQYF. The CDR3 DNA sequence: TGTGCCAGCAGCTTACTTGCCCTAGCGGCTCACTCCTACGAGCAGTACTTC.

The rearrangement uses TRBV4-1 and TRBJ2-3, with 9 bases lining up with TRBD1. This CDR3 is built from 15 residues. The V gene end was trimmed by 3 bases and the J gene end by 5 bases; junction bases not matched to a gene: 6. Per the germline V gene, CDR1 is MGHRA and CDR2 is YSYEKL. The CDR3 sequence is CASSQQTGGRDTQYF. The DNA for the CDR3 is TGCGCCAGCAGCCAGCAAACAGGGGGCAGAGATACGCAGTATTTT.

This chain connects TRBV5-6 to TRBJ2-3; tentative D call: TRBD2 (5 bases). V lost 1 base and J lost 6, with 18 bases in between. Germline V gives CDR1 SGHDT, CDR2 YYEEEE. CDR3 length equals 16 residues. CDR3: CASSLLSDTDWDTQYF. The CDR3, as DNA: TGTGCCAGCAGCTTGCTTAGCGACACCGACTGGGATACGCAGTATTTT.

The V and J genes are TRBV5-1 and TRBJ2-1, with 12 bases aligning to TRBD2. The junction had 9 bases not matched to a gene; V was cut back by 4 bases and J by 7 bases. This CDR3 has 16 amino acids. In germline, CDR1 is SGHRS, CDR2 YFSETQ. As DNA, the CDR3 is TGCGCCAGCAGCCCTCTTCGGACTAGCGGGATGAATGAGCAGTTCTTC. Its protein is CASSPLRTSGMNEQFF. The whole variable domain, remainder taken from reference TRBV5-1 and TRBJ2-1, is KAGVTQTPRYLIKTRGQQVTLSCSPISGHRSVSWYQQTPGQGLQFLFEYFSETQRNKGNFPGRFSGRQFSNSRSEMNVSTLELGDSALYLCASSPLRTSGMNEQFFGPGTRLTVL.

J is TRBJ2-7 and V is TRBV7-6, with 9 bases that match TRBD2. V trimming: 5 bases; J trimming: 1 base; junction bases outside the gene matches: 9. Per the germline V gene, CDR1 is SGHVS and CDR2 is FNYEAQ. The CDR3 is 16 residues long. CDR3 protein: CASSPPLAGPSYEQYF. DNA of the CDR3: TGTGCCAGCAGCCCCCCCCTAGCGGGACCTTCCTACGAGCAGTACTTC.

The rearrangement uses TRBV18 and TRBJ2-7; TRBD1 matches at 9 bases. CDR3 length: 16 residues. The junction had 8 bases not matched to a gene; V was cut back by 3 bases and J by 2 bases. The germline V gene has CDR1 KGHSH and CDR2 LQKENI. DNA of the CDR3: TGTGCCAGCTCACCTCTAGGACAGGGGCCGACCTACGAGCAGTACTTC. This gives the protein CASSPLGQGPTYEQYF.

The chain links TRBV5-1 to TRBJ1-2, with D hard to call. This CDR3 has 13 amino acids. Between the trimmed V and J ends, which lost 0 bases and 6 bases, there was a span of 9 bases. Per the germline V gene, CDR1 is SGHRS and CDR2 is YFSETQ. The CDR3 is CASSLEAGHGYTF. CDR3 nucleotides: TGCGCCAGCAGCTTGGAGGCAGGCCATGGCTACACCTTC.

V is TRBV5-1 and J is TRBJ2-7; a possible D gene is TRBD1 (7 bases). Germline V gives CDR1 SGHRS, CDR2 YFSETQ. The CDR3 contains 12 residues. Trimming shortened V by 4 bases and J by 7 bases, and 12 bases separated the two germline ends. The CDR3 DNA reads TGCGCCAGCAGCCCGACAGGGAGGGAGCAGTACTTC. Protein product: CASSPTGREQYF.

The V call is TRBV9, the J call TRBJ2-1; 9 bases are shared with TRBD2. The CDR3 has 15 amino acids. V gave up 7 bases and J gave up 9 bases; unmatched junction bases: 14. CDR1 and CDR2 from the germline V gene are SGDLS and YYNGEE. The CDR3 DNA sequence: TGTGCCAGCTCGTACGTAGCGGGGGAAACGGGTGAGCAGTTCTTC. It specifies CASSYVAGETGEQFF.

V is TRBV25-1 and J is TRBJ1-2; 12 bases are shared with TRBD1. Losses at the gene ends were 2 bases for V and 8 bases for J; bases not matched to a gene: 6. Per the germline V gene, CDR1 is MGHDK and CDR2 is SYGVNS. The CDR3 is 15 residues long. CDR3 region: CASSEVGQGAGGYTF. CDR3 sequence (DNA): TGTGCCAGCAGTGAAGTGGGACAGGGGGCCGGAGGCTACACCTTC.

V gene TRBV6-5 combines with J gene TRBJ2-5; 9 bases map to TRBD2. The CDR3 consists of 13 residues. V was clipped by 4 bases and J by 5 bases; unmatched bases: 2. Germline CDR1 MNHEY, CDR2 SVGAGI. This CDR3 reads CASSSLAGETQYF. CDR3 sequence (DNA): TGTGCCAGCAGTTCCCTAGCGGGGGAGACCCAGTACTTC.

J is TRBJ1-5 and V is TRBV27; TRBD1 matches at 10 bases. Germline values: CDR1 MNHEY, CDR2 SMNVEV (reference sequence). Trimming at V came to 2 bases and at J to 9 bases, leaving 13 bases not matched to a gene. The CDR3 sequence is 17 residues long. The CDR3 is CASSLTQGTGAKGPQHF. The DNA of the CDR3 is TGTGCCAGCAGTTTAACGCAGGGGACAGGGGCCAAGGGGCCCCAGCATTTT.